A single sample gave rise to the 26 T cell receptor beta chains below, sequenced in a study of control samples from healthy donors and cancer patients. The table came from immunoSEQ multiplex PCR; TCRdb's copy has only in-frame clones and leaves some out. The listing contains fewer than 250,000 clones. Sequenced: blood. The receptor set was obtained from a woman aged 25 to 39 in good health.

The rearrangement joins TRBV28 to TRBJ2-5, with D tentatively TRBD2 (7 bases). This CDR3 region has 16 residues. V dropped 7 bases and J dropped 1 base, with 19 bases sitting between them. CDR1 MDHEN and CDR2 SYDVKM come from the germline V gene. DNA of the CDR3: TGTGCCAGCACCGTTCGGGGGGCGGTCCGCCAAGAGACCCAGTACTTC. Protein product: CASTVRGAVRQETQYF.

The CDR3, as DNA: TGTGCCAGCAGTTTCAGAAGAGGGGATGGCTACACCTTC. Translation gives CASSFRRGDGYTF. The chain joins TRBV12-3 or TRBV12-4 to TRBJ1-2; TRBD1 is a possible D gene (5 bases). The CDR3 is 13 residues long. Trimming cost V 3 bases and J 6 bases, with 11 bases left between them.

The CDR3 DNA reads TGTGCCAGCAGCAGACCCGGGACCGCCTACGAGCAGTACTTC. This sequence encodes CASSRPGTAYEQYF. The chain recombines TRBV7-2 with TRBJ2-7, with D possibly being TRBD1 or TRBD2 (5 bases each). The germline CDR1 and CDR2 sequences are SGHTA and FQGNSA. The CDR3 contains 14 residues. V was cut by 5 bases and J by 2 bases, with 13 bases left in between.

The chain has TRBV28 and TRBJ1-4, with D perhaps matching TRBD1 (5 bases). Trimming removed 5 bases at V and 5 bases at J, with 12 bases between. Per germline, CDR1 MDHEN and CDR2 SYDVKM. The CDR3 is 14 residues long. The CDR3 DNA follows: TGTGCCAGCAGTCCGGACAAGAGGAATGAAAAACTGTTTTTT. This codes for CASSPDKRNEKLFF. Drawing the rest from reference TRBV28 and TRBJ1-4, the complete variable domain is DVKVTQSSRYLVKRTGEKVFLECVQDMDHENMFWYRQDPGLGLRLIYFSYDVKMKEKGDIPEGYSVSREKKERFSLILESASTNQTSMYLCASSPDKRNEKLFFGSGTQLSVL.

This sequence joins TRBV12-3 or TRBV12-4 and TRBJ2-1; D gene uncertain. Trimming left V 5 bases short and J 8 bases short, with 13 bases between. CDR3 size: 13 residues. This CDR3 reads CASSGVQSDEQFF. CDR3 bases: TGTGCCAGCAGTGGGGTGCAGTCCGATGAGCAGTTCTTC.

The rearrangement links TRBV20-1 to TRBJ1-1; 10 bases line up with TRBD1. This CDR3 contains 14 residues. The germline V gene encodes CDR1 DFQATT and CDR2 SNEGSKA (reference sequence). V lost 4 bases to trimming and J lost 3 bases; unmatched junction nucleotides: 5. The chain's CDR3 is CSATDRGLDTEAFF. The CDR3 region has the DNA TGCAGTGCTACTGACAGGGGGCTAGACACTGAAGCTTTCTTT.

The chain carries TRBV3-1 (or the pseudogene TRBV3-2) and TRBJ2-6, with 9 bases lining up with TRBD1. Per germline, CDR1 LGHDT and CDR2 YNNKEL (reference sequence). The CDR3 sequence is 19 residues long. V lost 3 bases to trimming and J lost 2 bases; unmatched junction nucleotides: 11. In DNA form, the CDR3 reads TGTGCCAGCAGCCAGGGGACGGGACAGGGATGGACTGGGGCCAACGTCCTGACTTTC. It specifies CASSQGTGQGWTGANVLTF.

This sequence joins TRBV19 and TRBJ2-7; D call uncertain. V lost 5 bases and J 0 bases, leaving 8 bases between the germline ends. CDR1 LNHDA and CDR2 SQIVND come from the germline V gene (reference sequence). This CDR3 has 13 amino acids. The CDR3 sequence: CASSEVPSYEQYF. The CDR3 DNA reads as TGTGCCAGTAGTGAGGTCCCCTCCTACGAGCAGTACTTC.

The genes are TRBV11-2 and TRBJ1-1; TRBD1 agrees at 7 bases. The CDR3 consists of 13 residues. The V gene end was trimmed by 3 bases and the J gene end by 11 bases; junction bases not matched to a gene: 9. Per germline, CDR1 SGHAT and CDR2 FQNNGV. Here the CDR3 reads CASSLGQLEAAFF. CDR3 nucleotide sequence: TGTGCCAGCAGCTTGGGACAGTTGGAGGCGGCTTTCTTT.

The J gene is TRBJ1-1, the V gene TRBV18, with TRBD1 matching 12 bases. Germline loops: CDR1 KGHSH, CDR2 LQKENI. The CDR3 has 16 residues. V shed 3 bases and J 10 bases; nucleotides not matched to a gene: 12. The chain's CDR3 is CASSPQGQGATTAAFF. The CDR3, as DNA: TGTGCCAGCTCACCTCAGGGACAGGGGGCGACGACCGCAGCTTTCTTT.

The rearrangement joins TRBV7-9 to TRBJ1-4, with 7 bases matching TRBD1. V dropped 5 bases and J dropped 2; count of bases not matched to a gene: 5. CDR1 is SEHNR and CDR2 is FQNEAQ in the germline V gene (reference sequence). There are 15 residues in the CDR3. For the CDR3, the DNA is TGTGCCAGCAGCCCGACAGGGTCCACTAATGAAAAACTGTTTTTT. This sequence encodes CASSPTGSTNEKLFF.

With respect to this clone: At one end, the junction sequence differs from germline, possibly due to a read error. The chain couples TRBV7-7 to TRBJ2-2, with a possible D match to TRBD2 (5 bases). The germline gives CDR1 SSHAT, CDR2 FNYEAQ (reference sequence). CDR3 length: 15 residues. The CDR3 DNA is TGTGCTAGCAGCCTAGCCGGGATGAACACCGGGGAGCTGTTTTTT. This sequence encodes CASSLAGMNTGELFF.

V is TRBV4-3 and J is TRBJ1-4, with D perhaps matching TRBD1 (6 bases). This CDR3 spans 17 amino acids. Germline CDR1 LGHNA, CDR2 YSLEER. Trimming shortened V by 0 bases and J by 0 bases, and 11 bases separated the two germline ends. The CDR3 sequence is CASSQDPPGATNEKLFF. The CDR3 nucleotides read TGCGCCAGCAGCCAAGATCCCCCAGGGGCAACTAATGAAAAACTGTTTTTT.

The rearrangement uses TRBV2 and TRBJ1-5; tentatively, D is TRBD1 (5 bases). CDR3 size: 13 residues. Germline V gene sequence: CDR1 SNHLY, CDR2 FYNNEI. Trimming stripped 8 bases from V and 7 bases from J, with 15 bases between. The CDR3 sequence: CASRTVRDQPQHF. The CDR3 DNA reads TGTGCCAGCCGGACGGTTAGGGACCAGCCCCAGCATTTT.

Here the CDR3 DNA reads TGCGCCAGCAGCTGGGGCGGGGGTGGTCAGCCCCAGCATTTT. Amino acid sequence: CASSWGGGGQPQHF. The chain carries TRBV5-1 and TRBJ1-5, with D possibly TRBD1 on 5 matching bases. The CDR3 contains 14 residues. The V gene lost 3 bases and the J gene lost 6 bases, with 13 bases spanning the gap. Germline V gene sequence: CDR1 SGHRS, CDR2 YFSETQ.

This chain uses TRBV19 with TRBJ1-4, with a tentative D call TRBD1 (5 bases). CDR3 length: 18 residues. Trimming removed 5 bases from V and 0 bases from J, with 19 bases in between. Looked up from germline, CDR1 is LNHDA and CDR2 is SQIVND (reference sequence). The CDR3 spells CASSGGASIYATNEKLFF. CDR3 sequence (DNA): TGTGCCAGTAGTGGGGGAGCCAGTATCTATGCAACTAATGAAAAACTGTTTTTT.

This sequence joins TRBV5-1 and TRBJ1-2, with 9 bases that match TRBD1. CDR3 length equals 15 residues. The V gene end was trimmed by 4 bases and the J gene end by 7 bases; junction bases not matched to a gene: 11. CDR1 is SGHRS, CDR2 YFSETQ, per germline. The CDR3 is CASSATTGTGSGYTF. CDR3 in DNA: TGCGCCAGCAGCGCCACCACCGGGACAGGGTCTGGCTACACCTTC.

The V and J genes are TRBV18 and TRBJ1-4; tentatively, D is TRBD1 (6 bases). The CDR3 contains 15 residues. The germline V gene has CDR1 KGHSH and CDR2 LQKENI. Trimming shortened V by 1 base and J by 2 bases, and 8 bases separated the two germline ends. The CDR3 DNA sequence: TGTGCCAGCTCACCACGAGGGGGGACTAATGAAAAACTGTTTTTT. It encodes CASSPRGGTNEKLFF.

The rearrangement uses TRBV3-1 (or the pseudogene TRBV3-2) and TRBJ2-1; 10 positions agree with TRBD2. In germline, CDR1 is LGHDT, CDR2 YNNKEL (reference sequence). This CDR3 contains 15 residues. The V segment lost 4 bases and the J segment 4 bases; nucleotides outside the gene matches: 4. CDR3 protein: CASSLSGGRYNEQFF. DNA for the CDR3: TGTGCCAGCAGCCTTAGCGGGGGGCGATACAATGAGCAGTTCTTC.

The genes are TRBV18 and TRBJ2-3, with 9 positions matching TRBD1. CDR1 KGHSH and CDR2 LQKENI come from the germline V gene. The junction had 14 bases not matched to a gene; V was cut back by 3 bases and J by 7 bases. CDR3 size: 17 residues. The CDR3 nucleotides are TGTGCCAGCTCACCCACGGGACAGGGTGCTGCAAAAAATACGCAGTATTTT. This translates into CASSPTGQGAAKNTQYF.

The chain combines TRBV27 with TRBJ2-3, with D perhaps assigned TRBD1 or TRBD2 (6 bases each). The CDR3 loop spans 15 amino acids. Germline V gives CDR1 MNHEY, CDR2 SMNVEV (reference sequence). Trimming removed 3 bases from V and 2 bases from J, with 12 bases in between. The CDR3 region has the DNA TGTGCCAGCAGTTTGTGGGGGGCCGTCACAGATACGCAGTATTTT. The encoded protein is CASSLWGAVTDTQYF.

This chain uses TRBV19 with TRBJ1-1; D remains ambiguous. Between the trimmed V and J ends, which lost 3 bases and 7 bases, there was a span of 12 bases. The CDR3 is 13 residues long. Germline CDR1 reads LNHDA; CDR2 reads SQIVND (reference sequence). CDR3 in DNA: TGTGCCAGTAGTATTTTAGCGCTCGGTGAAGCTTTCTTT. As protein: CASSILALGEAFF.

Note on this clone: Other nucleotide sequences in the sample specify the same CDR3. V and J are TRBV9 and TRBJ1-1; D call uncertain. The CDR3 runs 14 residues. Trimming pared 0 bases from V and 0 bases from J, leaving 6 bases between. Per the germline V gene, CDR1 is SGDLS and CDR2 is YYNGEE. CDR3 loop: CASSVGRMNTEAFF. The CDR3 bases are TGTGCCAGCAGCGTAGGACGGATGAACACTGAAGCTTTCTTT. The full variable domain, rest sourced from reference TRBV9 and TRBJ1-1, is DSGVTQTPKHLITATGQRVTLRCSPRSGDLSVYWYQQSLDQGLQFLIQYYNGEERAKGNILERFSAQQFPDLHSELNLSSLELGDSALYFCASSVGRMNTEAFFGQGTRLTVV.

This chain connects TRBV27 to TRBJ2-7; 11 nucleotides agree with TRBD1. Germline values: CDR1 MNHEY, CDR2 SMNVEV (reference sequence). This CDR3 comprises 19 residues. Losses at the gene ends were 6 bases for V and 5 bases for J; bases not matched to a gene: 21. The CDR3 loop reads CASRPNYRDRGSLNHEQYF. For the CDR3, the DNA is TGTGCCAGCAGACCCAATTACCGGGACAGGGGGTCTCTAAATCACGAGCAGTACTTC.

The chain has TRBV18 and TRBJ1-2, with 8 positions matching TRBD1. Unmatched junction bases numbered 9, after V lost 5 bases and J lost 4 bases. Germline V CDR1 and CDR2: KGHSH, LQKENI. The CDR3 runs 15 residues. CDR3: CASSGQGAIAYGYTF. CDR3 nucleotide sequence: TGTGCCAGCTCAGGGCAGGGGGCAATAGCCTATGGCTACACCTTC.

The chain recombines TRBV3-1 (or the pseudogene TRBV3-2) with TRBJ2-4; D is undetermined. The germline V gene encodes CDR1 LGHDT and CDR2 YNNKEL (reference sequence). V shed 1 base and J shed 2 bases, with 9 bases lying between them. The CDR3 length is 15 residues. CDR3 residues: CASSQALDSKNIQYF. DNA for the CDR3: TGTGCCAGCAGCCAAGCCCTAGACTCCAAAAACATTCAGTACTTC.